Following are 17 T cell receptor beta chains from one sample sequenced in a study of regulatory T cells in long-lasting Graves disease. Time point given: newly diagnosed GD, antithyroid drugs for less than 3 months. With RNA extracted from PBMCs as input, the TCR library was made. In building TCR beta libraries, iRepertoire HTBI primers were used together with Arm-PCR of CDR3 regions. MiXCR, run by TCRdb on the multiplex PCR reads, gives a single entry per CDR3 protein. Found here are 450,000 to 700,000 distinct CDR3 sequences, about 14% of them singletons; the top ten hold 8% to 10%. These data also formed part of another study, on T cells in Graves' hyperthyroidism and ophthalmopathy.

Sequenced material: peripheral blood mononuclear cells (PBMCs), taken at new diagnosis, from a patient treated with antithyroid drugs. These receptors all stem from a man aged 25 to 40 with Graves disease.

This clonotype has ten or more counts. CDR3 in amino acids: CSVEGQGRYEQYF. Written as DNA, the CDR3 is TGCAGCGTTGAGGGACAGGGTCGCTACGAGCAGTACTTC. The V and J genes are TRBV29-1 and TRBJ2-7; 9 positions match TRBD1. The trim removed 3 bases at V and 3 bases at J, leaving 3 bases unmatched. This CDR3 region has 13 residues. Germline values: CDR1 SQVTM, CDR2 ANQGSEA.

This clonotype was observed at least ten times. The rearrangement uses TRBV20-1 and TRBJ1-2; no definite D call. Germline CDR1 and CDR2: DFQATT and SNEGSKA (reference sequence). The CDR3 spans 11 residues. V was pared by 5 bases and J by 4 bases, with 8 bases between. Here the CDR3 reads CSAPVAYGYTF. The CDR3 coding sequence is TGCAGTGCTCCCGTAGCCTATGGCTACACCTTC.

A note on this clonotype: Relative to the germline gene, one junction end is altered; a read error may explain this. The CDR3 here is CASSLQGNEQHF. The CDR3 region has the DNA TGTGCCAGCAGTCTACAGGGTAACGAGCAGCACTTC. This chain connects TRBV25-1 to TRBJ2-7, with D tentatively TRBD1 (6 bases). The CDR3 loop spans 12 amino acids. Germline-derived CDR1 and CDR2 are MGHDK and SYGVNS.

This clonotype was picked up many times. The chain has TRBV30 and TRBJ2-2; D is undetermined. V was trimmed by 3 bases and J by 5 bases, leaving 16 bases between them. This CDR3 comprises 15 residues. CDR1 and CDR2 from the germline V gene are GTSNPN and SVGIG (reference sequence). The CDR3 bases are TGTGCCTGGAGGCCCCTATCCGTCGGGACCGGGGAGCTGTTTTTT. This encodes CAWRPLSVGTGELFF. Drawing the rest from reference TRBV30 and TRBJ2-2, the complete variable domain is SQTIHQWPATLVQPVGSPLSLECTVEGTSNPNLYWYRQAAGRGLQLLFYSVGIGQISSEVPQNLSASRPQDRQFILSSKKLLLSDSGFYLCAWRPLSVGTGELFFGEGSRLTVL.

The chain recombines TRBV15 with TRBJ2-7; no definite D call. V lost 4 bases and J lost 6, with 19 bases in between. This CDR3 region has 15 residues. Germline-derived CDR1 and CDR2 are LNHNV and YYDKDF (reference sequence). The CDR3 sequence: CATSTAQSGLLEQYF. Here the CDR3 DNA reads TGTGCCACCAGCACGGCTCAGTCGGGCCTCCTCGAGCAGTACTTC.

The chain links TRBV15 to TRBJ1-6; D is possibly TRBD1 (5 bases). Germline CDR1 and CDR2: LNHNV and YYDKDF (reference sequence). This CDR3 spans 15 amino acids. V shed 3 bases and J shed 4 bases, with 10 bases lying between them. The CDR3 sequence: CATSRETDYNSPLHF. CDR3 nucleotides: TGTGCCACCAGCAGGGAGACAGATTATAATTCACCCCTCCACTTT.

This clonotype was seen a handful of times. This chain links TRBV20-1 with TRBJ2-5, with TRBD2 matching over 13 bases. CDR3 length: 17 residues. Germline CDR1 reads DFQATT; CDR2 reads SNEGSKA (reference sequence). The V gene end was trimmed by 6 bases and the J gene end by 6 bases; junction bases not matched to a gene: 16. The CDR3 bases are TGCAGTGCGATCGGACTAGCGGGGGCCCATCCGAGGCAGACCCAGTACTTC. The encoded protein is CSAIGLAGAHPRQTQYF.

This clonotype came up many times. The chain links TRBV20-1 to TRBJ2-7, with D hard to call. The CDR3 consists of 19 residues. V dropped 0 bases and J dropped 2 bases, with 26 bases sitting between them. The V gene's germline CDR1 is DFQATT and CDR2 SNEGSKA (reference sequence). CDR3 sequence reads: CSARDHSYSGYALPYEQYF. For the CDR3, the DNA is TGCAGTGCTAGAGATCATTCATACAGTGGATACGCCCTCCCCTACGAGCAGTACTTC.

The CDR3 DNA is TGCAGTGCTAGAGATCTAACGTGGGAGCGACGGTTCTTC. Translating it yields CSARDLTWERRFF. The V call is TRBV20-1, the J call TRBJ2-1; TRBD2 is a possible D gene (5 bases). There are 13 residues in the CDR3. The germline V gene has CDR1 DFQATT and CDR2 SNEGSKA (reference sequence). Between the trimmed V and J ends, which lost 0 bases and 15 bases, there was a span of 18 bases.

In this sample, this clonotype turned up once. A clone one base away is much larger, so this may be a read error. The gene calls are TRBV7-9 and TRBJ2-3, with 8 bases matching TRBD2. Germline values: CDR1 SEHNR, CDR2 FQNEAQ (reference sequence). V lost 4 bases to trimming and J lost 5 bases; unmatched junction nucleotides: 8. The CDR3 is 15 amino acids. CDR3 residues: CASSYGGRKVDTQYF. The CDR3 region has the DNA TGTGCCAGCAGCTACGGCGGGAGGAAAGTAGATACGCAGTATTTT.

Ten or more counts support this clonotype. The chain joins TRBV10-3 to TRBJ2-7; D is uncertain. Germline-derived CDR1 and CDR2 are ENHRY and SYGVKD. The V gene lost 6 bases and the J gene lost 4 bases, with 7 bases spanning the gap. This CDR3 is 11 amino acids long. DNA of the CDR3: TGTGCCATCAGCGATCGTTACGAGCAGTACTTC. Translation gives CAISDRYEQYF.

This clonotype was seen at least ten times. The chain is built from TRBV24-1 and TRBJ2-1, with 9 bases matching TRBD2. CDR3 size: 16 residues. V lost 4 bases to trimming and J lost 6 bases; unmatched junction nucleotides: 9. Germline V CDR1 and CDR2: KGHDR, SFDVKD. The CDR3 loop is CATSDPRASGVNEQFF. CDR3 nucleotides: TGTGCCACCAGTGACCCCCGGGCTAGCGGGGTCAATGAGCAGTTCTTC.

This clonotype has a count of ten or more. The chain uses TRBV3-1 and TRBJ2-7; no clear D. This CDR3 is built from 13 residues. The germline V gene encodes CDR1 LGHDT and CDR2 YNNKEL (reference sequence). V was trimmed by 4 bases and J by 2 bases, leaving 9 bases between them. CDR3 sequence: CASSPLHTYEQYF. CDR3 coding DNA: TGTGCCAGCAGCCCCTTACATACCTACGAGCAGTACTTC.

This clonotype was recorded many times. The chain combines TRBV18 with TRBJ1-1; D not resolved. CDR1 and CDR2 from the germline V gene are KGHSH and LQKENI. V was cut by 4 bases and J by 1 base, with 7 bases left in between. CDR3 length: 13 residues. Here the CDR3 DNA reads TGTGCCAGCTCACAGAGCGAGAACACTGAAGCTTTCTTT. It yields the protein CASSQSENTEAFF.

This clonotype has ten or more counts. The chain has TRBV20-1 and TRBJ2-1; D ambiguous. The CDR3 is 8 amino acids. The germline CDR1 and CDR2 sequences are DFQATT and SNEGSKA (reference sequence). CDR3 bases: TGCAGGCCTAATGAGCAGTTCTTC. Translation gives CRPNEQFF.

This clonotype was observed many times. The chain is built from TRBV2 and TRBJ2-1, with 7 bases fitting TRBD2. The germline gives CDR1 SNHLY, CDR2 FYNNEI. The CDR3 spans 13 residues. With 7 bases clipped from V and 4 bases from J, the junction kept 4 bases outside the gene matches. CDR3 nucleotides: TGTGCCAGCAACGGGGGGTTTTACAATGAGCAGTTCTTC. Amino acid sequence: CASNGGFYNEQFF.

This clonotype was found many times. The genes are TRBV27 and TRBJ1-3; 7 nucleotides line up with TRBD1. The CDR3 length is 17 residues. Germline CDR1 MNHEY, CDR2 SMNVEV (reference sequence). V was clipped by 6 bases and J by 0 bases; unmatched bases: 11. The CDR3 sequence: CASRSLDRISSGNTIYF. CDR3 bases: TGTGCCAGCAGGTCCCTGGACAGGATTAGCTCTGGAAACACCATATATTTT.